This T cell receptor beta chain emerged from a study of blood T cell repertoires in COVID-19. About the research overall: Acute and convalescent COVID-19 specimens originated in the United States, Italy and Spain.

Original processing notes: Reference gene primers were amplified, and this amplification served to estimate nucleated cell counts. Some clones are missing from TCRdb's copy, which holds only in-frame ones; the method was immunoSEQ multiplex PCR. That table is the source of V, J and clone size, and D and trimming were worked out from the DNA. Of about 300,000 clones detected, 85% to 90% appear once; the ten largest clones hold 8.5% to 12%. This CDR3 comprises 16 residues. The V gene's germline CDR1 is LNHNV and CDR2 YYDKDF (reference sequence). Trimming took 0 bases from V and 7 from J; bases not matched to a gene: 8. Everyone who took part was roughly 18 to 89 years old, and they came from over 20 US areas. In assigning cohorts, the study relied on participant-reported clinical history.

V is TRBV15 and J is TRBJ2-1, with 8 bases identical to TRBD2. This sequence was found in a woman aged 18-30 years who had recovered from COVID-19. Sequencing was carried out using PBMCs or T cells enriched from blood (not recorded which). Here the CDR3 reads CATSRDPREGQNEQFF. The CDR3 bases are TGTGCCACCAGCAGAGATCCCCGGGAGGGCCAGAATGAGCAGTTCTTC.